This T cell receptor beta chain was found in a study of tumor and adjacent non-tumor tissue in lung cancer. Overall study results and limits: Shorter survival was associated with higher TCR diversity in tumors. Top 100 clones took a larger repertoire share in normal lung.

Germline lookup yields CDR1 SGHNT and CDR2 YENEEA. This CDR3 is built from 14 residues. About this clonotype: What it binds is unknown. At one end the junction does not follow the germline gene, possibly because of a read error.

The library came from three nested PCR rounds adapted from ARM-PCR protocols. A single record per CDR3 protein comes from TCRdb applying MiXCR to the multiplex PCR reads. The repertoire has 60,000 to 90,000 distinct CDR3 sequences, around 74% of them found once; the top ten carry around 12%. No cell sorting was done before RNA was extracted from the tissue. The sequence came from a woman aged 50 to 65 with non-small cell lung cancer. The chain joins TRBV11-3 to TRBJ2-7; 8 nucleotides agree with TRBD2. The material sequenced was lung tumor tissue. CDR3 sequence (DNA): TGTGCCAACAACCTTAGCGGGATAGGCCACGAGCAGCACTTC. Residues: CANNLSGIGHEQHF.